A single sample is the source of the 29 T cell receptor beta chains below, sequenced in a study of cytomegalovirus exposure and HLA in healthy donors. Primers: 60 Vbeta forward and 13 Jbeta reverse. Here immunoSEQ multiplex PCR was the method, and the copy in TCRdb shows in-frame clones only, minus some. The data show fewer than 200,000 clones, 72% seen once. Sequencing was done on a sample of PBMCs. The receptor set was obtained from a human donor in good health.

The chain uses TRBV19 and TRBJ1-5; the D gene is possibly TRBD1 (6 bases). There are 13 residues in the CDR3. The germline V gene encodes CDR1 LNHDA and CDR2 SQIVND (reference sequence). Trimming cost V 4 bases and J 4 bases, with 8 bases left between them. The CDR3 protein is CASSRGTNQPQHF. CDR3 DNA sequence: TGTGCCAGTAGTAGGGGGACAAATCAGCCCCAGCATTTT.

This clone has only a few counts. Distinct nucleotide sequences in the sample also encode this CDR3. CDR3 region: CASSLGRQGDGYTF. CDR3 nucleotide sequence: TGTGCCAGCAGCTTGGGACGACAAGGGGATGGCTACACCTTC. The genes are TRBV5-4 and TRBJ1-2; D might be TRBD1 (5 bases). Between the trimmed V and J ends, which lost 0 bases and 6 bases, there was a span of 12 bases. Germline V CDR1 and CDR2: SGHNT, YYREEE (reference sequence). The CDR3 runs to 14 residues.

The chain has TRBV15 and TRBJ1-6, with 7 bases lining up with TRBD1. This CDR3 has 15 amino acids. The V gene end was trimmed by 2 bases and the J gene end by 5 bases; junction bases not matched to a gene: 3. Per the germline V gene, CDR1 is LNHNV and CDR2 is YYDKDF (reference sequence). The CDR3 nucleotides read TGTGCCACCAGCAGACCGGGGACAGATAATTCACCCCTCCACTTT. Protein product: CATSRPGTDNSPLHF.

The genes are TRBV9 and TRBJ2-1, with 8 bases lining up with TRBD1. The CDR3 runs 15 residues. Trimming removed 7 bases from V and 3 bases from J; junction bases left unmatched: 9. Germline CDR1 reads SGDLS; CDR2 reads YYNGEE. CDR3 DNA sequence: TGTGCCAGCCGACGGGGACAGGATAACTACAATGAGCAGTTCTTC. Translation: CASRRGQDNYNEQFF.

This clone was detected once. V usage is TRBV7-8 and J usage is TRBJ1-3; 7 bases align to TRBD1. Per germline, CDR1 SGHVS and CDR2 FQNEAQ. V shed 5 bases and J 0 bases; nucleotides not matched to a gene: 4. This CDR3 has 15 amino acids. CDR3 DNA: TGTGCCAGCAGCCTGACAGGGTACTCTGGAAACACCATATATTTT. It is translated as CASSLTGYSGNTIYF.

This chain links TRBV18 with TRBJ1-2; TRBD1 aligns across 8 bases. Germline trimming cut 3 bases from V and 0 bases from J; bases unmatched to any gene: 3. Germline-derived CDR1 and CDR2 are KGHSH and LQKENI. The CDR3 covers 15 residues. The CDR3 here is CASSPQGQANYGYTF. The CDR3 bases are TGTGCCAGCTCACCCCAGGGACAGGCTAACTATGGCTACACCTTC.

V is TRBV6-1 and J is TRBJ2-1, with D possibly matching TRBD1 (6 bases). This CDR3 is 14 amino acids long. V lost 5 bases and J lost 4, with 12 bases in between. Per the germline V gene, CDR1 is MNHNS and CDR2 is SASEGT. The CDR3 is CASSLPDSYNEQFF. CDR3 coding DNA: TGTGCCAGCAGTCTACCGGACAGTTACAATGAGCAGTTCTTC.

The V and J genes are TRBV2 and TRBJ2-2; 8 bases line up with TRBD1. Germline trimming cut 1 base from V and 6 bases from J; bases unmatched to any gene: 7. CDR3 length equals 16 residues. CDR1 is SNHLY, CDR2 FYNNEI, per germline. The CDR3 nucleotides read TGTGCCAGCAGTGAAGTAGTGACAGGGGCTCCCGGGGAGCTGTTTTTT. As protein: CASSEVVTGAPGELFF.

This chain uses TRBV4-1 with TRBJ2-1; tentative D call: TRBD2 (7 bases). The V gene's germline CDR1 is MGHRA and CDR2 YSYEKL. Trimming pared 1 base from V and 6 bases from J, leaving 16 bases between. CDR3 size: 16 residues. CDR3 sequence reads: CASSQGAGAHFNEQFF. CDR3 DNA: TGCGCCAGCAGCCAAGGGGCGGGGGCCCACTTCAATGAGCAGTTCTTC.

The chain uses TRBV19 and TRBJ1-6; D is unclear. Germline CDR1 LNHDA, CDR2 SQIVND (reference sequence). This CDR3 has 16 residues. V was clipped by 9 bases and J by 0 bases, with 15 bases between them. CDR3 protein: CASRTTASSYNSPLHF. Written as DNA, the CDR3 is TGTGCCAGCAGAACGACGGCTAGCTCCTATAATTCACCCCTCCACTTT. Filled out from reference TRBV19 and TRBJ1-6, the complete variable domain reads DGGITQSPKYLFRKEGQNVTLSCEQNLNHDAMYWYRQDPGQGLRLIYYSQIVNDFQKGDIAEGYSVSREKKESFPLTVTSAQKNPTAFYLCASRTTASSYNSPLHFGNGTRLTVT.

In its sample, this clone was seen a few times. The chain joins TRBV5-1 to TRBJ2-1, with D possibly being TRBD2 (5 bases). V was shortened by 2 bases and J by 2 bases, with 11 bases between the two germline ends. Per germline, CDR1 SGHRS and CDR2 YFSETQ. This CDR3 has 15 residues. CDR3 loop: CASSFGELTYNEQFF. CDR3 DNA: TGCGCCAGCAGCTTCGGGGAACTAACCTACAATGAGCAGTTCTTC.

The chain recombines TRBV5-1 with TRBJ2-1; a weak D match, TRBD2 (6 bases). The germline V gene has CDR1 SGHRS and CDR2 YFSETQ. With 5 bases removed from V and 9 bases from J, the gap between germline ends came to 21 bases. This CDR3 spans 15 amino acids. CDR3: CASRSPFGGTLEQFF. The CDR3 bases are TGCGCCAGCAGGTCCCCCTTCGGAGGGACCCTTGAGCAGTTCTTC.

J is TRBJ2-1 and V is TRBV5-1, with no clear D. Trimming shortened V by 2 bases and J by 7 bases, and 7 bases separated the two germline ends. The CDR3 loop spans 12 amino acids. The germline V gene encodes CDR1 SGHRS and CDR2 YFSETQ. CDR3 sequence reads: CASSFADNEQFF. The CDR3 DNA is TGCGCCAGCAGCTTTGCGGATAATGAGCAGTTCTTC.

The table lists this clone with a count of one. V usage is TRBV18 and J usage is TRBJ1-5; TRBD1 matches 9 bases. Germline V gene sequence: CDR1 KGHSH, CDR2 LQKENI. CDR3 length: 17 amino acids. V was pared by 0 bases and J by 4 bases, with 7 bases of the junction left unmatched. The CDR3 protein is CASSPPGTGTGNQPQHF. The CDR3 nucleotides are TGTGCCAGCTCACCACCGGGAACCGGGACAGGGAATCAGCCCCAGCATTTT.

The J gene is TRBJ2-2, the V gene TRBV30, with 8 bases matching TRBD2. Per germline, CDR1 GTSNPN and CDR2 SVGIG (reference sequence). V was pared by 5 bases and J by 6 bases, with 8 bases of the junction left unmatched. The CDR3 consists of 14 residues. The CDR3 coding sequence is TGTGCCTGGGACCGACTAGCGTGGGCCGGGGAGCTGTTTTTT. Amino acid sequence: CAWDRLAWAGELFF. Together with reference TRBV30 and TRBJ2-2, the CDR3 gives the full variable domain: SQTIHQWPATLVQPVGSPLSLECTVEGTSNPNLYWYRQAAGRGLQLLFYSVGIGQISSEVPQNLSASRPQDRQFILSSKKLLLSDSGFYLCAWDRLAWAGELFFGEGSRLTVL.

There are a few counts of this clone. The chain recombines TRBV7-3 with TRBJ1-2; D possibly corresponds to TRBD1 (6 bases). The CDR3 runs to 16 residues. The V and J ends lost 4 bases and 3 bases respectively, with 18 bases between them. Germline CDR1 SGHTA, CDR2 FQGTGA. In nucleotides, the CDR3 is TGTGCCAGCAGCTCGTTTTCGGGACAATACGACTATGGCTACACCTTC. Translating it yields CASSSFSGQYDYGYTF.

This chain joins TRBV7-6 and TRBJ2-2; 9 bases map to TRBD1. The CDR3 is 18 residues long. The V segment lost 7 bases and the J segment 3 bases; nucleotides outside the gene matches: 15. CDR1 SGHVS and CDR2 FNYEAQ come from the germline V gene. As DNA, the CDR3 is TGTGCCAGCACCTCGGATTTCAACAGGGGGCAGGACACCGGGGAGCTGTTTTTT. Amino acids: CASTSDFNRGQDTGELFF.

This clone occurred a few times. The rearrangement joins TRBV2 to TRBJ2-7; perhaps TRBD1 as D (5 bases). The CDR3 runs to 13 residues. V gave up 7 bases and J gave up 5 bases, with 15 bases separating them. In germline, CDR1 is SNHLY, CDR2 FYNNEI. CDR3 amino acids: CASNAVRQNEQYF. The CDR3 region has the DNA TGTGCCAGCAACGCTGTTCGACAGAACGAGCAGTACTTC.

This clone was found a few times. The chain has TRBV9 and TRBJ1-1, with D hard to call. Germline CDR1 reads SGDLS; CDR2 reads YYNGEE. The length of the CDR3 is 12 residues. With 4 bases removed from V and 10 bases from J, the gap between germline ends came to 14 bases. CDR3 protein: CASSPRGRIAFF. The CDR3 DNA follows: TGTGCCAGCAGCCCTCGAGGTAGGATAGCTTTCTTT.

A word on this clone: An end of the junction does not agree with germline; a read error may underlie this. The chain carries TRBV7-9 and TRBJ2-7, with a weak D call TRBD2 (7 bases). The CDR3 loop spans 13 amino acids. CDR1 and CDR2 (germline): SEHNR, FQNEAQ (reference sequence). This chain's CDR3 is CSSGEGEGYEQYF. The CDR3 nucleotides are TGTTCCAGCGGGGAGGGGGAGGGGTACGAGCAGTACTTC.

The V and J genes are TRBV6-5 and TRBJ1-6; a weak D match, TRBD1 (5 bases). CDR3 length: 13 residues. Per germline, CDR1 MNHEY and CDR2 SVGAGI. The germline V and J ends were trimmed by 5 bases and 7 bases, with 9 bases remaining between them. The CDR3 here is CASSRAGNSPLHF. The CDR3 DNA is TGTGCCAGCAGTCGAGCAGGGAATTCACCCCTCCACTTT.

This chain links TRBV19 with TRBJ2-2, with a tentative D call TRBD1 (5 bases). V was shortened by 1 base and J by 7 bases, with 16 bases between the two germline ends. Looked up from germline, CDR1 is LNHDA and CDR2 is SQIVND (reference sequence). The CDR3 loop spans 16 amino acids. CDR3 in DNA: TGTGCCAGTAGTATAGTTACAGGATCCCCTATCGGGGAGCTGTTTTTT. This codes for CASSIVTGSPIGELFF.

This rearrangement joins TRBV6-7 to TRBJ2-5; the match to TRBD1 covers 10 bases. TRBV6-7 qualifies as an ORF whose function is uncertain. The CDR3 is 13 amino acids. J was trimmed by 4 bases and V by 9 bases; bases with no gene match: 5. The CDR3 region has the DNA TGTGCCAGAGACAGGGGGCCATCAGAGACCCAGTACTTC. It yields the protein CARDRGPSETQYF.

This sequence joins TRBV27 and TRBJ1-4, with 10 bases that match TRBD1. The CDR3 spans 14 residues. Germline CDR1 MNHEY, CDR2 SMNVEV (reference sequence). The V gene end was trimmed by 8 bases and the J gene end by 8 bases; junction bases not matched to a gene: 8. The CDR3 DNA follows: TGTGCCAGCCAACGACAGGGGGCGCTCGAAAAACTGTTTTTT. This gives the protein CASQRQGALEKLFF.

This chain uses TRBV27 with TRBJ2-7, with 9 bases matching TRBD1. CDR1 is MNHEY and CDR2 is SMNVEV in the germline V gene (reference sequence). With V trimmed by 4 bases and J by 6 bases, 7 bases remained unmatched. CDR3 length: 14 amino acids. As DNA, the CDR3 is TGTGCCAGCAGTTCTTGGGACAGGGTAGGCGAGCAGTACTTC. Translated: CASSSWDRVGEQYF.

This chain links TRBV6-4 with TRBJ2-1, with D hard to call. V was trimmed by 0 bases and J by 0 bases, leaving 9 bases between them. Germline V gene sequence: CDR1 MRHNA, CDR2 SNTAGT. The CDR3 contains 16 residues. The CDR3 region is CASSDSLAYSYNEQFF. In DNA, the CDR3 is TGTGCCAGCAGTGACTCGTTAGCTTACTCCTACAATGAGCAGTTCTTC.

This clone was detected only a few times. This CDR3 reads CASRSSPRGTDIQYF. The DNA for the CDR3 is TGTGCCAGCAGATCCTCCCCCCGGGGAACGGACATTCAGTACTTC. The chain recombines TRBV27 with TRBJ2-4; D is perhaps TRBD2 (5 bases). The CDR3 extends over 15 amino acids. Per germline, CDR1 MNHEY and CDR2 SMNVEV (reference sequence). The V end was cut by 6 bases, the J end by 8 bases, with 20 bases between.

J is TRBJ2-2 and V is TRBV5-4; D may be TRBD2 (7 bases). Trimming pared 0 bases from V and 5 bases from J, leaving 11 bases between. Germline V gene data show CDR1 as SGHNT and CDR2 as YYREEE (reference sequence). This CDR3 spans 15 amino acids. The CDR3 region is CASSLEQGGTGELFF. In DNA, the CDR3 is TGTGCCAGCAGCTTGGAACAGGGAGGGACCGGGGAGCTGTTTTTT. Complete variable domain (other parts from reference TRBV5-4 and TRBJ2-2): ETGVTQSPTHLIKTRGQQVTLRCSSQSGHNTVSWYQQALGQGPQFIFQYYREEENGRGNFPPRFSGLQFPNYSSELNVNALELDDSALYLCASSLEQGGTGELFFGEGSRLTVL.

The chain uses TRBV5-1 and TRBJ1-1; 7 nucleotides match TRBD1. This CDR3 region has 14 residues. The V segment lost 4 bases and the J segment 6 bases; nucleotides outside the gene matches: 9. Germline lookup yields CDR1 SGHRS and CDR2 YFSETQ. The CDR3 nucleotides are TGCGCCAGCAGCCCCCCTACAGGGGTGTCTGAAGCTTTCTTT. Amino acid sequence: CASSPPTGVSEAFF.